This T cell receptor (beta chain) was sequenced for a study of blood T cell repertoires in COVID-19. The wider study: COVID-19 samples, acute and convalescent, were from the United States, Italy and Spain. Sample material is recorded as cDNA or gDNA derived from T cells, B-cell-depleted T cells, or PBMCs.

This clone was seen once. Original handling: Amplification of reference gene primers was used by the study to estimate nucleated cell counts. Profiled with immunoSEQ multiplex PCR; TCRdb holds only in-frame clones, not every one. The V and J calls and clone size were taken over from that table, and D and trimming were inferred from the DNA. The sample holds 110,000 to 150,000 clones, over 75% seen once. Germline lookup yields CDR1 MDHEN and CDR2 SYDVKM. This CDR3 contains 14 residues. After removal of 9 bases from V and 3 bases from J, the junction contained 5 bases not matched to a gene. Material for sequencing was peripheral blood. The chain joins TRBV28 to TRBJ2-7; 13 bases match TRBD2. This sequence was found in a man aged 45-60 years with acute or convalescent COVID-19. This CDR3 is CASTLAGGIYEQYF. The DNA for the CDR3 is TGTGCCAGTACACTAGCGGGAGGGATCTACGAGCAGTACTTC. Supplemented by reference TRBV28 and TRBJ2-7, the full variable domain reads DVKVTQSSRYLVKRTGEKVFLECVQDMDHENMFWYRQDPGLGLRLIYFSYDVKMKEKGDIPEGYSVSREKKERFSLILESASTNQTSMYLCASTLAGGIYEQYFGPGTRLTVT.